The following is a T cell receptor beta chain sequence with its context. This sample was included in a study of blood T cell repertoires in COVID-19. Overall study context: Sample material is recorded as cDNA or gDNA derived from T cells, B-cell-depleted T cells, or PBMCs.

CDR1 and CDR2 from the germline V gene are SGHRS and YFSETQ. The V end lost 0 bases, the J end lost 5 bases, and 11 bases lay between the germline ends. This CDR3 spans 14 amino acids. Only in-frame clones appear in the TCRdb table, and some are missing; sequencing was by immunoSEQ multiplex PCR. This repertoire shows 75,000 or so clones, less than 90% found once; its top ten account for roughly 4%. The receptor comes from a man over 45 with acute or convalescent COVID-19. The specimen sequenced was peripheral blood. The chain employs TRBV5-1 and TRBJ1-1; tentatively, D is TRBD1 (6 bases). The CDR3 DNA reads TGCGCCAGCAGCTTGGAAGTCAGGGGAACTGAAGCTTTCTTT. Its translation is CASSLEVRGTEAFF.